What follows describes a single TCR beta chain. What it binds is not known. Autologous stem cell transplantation was followed by relapse in every patient, and brentuximab vedotin exposure varied. Purified CD4+ T cells were obtained from thawed PBMCs through magnetic negative selection. The study recorded best responses of complete response, partial response or progressive disease. These data originate in a study of PD-1 blockade in classical Hodgkin lymphoma. Looking at the study overall: Every 2 weeks, patients got 3 mg/kg intravenous nivolumab. Study-wide results and limits: Lower baseline TCR diversity marked trial partial responders and progressors.

The CDR3 covers 12 residues. Trimming shortened V by 5 bases and J by 8 bases, and 12 bases separated the two germline ends. Germline V CDR1 and CDR2: LGHNT, FRNRAP. Clones were read by immunoSEQ multiplex PCR, and TCRdb kept only the in-frame ones, dropping some. The data show over 5,500 clones, with about 78% seen just once and approximately 3.5% held by the top ten. This chain connects TRBV12-5 to TRBJ1-2; D may be TRBD1 (6 bases). The source was CD4+ T cells from blood, collected at baseline. The receptor was isolated from a human donor with classical Hodgkin lymphoma. The CDR3, as DNA: TGTGCTAGTGGTCCCTCGGGGGGCGGCTACACCTTC. Translation gives CASGPSGGGYTF. The full variable domain, rest sourced from reference TRBV12-5 and TRBJ1-2, is DARVTQTPRHKVTEMGQEVTMRCQPILGHNTVFWYRQTMMQGLELLAYFRNRAPLDDSGMPKDRFSAEMPDATLATLKIQPSEPRDSAVYFCASGPSGGGYTFGSGTRLTVV.